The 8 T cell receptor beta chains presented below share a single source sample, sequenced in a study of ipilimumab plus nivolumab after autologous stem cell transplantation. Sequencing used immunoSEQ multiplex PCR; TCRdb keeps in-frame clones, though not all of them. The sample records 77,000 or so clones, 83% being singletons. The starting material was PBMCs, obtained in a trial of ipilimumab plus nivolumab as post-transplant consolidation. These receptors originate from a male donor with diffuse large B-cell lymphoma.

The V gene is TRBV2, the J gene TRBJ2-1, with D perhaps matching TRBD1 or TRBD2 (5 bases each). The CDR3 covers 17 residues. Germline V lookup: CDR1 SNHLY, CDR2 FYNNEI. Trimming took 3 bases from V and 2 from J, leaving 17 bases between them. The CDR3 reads CASSDIEGRVAYNEQFF. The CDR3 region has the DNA TGTGCCAGCAGTGACATAGAGGGACGAGTCGCCTACAATGAGCAGTTCTTC.

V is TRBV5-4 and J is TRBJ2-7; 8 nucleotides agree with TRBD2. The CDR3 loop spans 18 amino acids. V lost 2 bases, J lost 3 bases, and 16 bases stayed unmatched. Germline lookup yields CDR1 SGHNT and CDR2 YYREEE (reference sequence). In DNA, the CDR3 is TGTGCCAGCAGCTTACTAGCGGCGGGAATCCCCGGGGTCTACGAGCAGTACTTC. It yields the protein CASSLLAAGIPGVYEQYF.

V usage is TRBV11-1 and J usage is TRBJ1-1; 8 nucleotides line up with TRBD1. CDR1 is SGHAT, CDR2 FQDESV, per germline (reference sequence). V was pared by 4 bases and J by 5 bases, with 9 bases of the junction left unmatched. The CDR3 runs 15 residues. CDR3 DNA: TGTGCCAGCAGCTCAGGGGGCGCCCCTTTAACTGAAGCTTTCTTT. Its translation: CASSSGGAPLTEAFF.

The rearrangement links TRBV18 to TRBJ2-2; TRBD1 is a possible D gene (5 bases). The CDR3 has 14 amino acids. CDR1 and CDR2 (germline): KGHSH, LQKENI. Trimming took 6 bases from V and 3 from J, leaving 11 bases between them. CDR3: CASSEQVDTGELFF. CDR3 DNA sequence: TGTGCCAGCTCCGAACAGGTAGACACCGGGGAGCTGTTTTTT.

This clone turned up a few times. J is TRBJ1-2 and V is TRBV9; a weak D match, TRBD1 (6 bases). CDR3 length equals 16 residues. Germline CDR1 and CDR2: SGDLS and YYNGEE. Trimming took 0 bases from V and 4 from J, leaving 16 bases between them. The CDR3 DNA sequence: TGTGCCAGCAGCGTAGGAGTGGGGGCGCGGGGCTATGGCTACACCTTC. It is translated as CASSVGVGARGYGYTF.

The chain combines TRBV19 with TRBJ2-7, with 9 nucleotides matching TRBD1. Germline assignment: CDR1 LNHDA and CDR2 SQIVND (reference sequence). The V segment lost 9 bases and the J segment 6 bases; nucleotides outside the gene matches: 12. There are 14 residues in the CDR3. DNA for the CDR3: TGTGCCAGCGGGACAGGGTTAGGGGACTTCGAGCAGTACTTC. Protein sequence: CASGTGLGDFEQYF. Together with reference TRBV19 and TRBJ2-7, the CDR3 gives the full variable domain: DGGITQSPKYLFRKEGQNVTLSCEQNLNHDAMYWYRQDPGQGLRLIYYSQIVNDFQKGDIAEGYSVSREKKESFPLTVTSAQKNPTAFYLCASGTGLGDFEQYFGPGTRLTVT.

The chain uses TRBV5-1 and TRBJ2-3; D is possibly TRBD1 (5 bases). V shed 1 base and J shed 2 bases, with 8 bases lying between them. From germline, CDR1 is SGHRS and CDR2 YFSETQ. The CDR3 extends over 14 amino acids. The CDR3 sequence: CASSLTGDTDTQYF. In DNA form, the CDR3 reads TGCGCCAGCAGCTTGACAGGAGACACAGATACGCAGTATTTT.

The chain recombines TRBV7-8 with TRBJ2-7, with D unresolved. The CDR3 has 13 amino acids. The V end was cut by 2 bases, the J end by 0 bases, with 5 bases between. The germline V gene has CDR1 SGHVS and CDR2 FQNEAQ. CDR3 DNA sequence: TGTGCCAGCAGCTTAATTGCCTCCTACGAGCAGTACTTC. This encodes CASSLIASYEQYF.